This T cell receptor beta chain emerged from a study of metastatic and nonmetastatic thyroid tumors. General study points: Reported TCR beta diversity, measured in blood and tumor, was significantly higher for malignant thyroid tumors than for benign nodules.

This clone showed up many times. What it binds is not known. Germline V gene sequence: CDR1 SGDLS, CDR2 YYNGEE. The CDR3 has 14 amino acids. V dropped 0 bases and J dropped 2 bases, with 6 bases sitting between them. No treatment had been given to any patient before thyroid surgery. TCRdb re-called clones from the PCR reads using MiXCR. The profile shows more than 20,000 clones, around 19% of them singletons. The chain combines TRBV9 with TRBJ2-1; D gene ambiguous. The sample consisted of adjacent normal tissue. This TCR was sampled from a male donor with papillary thyroid cancer or a benign thyroid nodule (not recorded which). Some clones in this sample may be carry-over from other donors' samples. The CDR3 bases are TGTGCCAGCAGCGTAGTTCTAGCCTACAATGAGCAGTTCTTC. Translated, it gives CASSVVLAYNEQFF.